The T cell receptor beta chain described here comes from a study of blood T cell repertoires in COVID-19. Study-wide context: The origin of the acute and convalescent COVID-19 samples was the United States, Italy and Spain.

Germline-derived CDR1 and CDR2 are KGHSH and LQKENI. V was pared by 3 bases and J by 3 bases, with 15 bases between. The CDR3 is 16 amino acids. The data were produced by immunoSEQ multiplex PCR, yet TCRdb's version contains in-frame clones alone and is incomplete. Found here are approximately 360,000 clones, almost 90% of them singletons; the top ten hold 6.5%. The sequenced sample consisted of peripheral blood. The chain couples TRBV18 to TRBJ1-5; the D gene is possibly TRBD1 (6 bases). The receptor's source is a man aged 18-30 years with active or convalescent COVID-19. DNA of the CDR3: TGTGCCAGCTCACCTACCAATCCAGGGGTCAATCAGCCCCAGCATTTT. Protein product: CASSPTNPGVNQPQHF.